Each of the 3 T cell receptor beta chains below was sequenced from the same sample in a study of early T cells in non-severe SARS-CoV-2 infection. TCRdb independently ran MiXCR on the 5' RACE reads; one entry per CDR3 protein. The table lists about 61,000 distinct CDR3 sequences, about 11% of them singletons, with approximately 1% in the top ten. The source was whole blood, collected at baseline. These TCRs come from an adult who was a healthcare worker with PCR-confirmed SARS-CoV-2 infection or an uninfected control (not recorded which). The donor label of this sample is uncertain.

The CDR3 region is CASSLRQGSDNYNEQFF. CDR3 nucleotides: TGTGCCAGCAGCTTGAGACAGGGGTCTGATAATTACAATGAGCAGTTCTTC. This chain connects TRBV5-4 to TRBJ2-1, with 8 bases lining up with TRBD1. Germline V gene data show CDR1 as SGHNT and CDR2 as YYREEE (reference sequence). This CDR3 is 17 amino acids long. With V trimmed by 1 base and J by 4 bases, 10 bases remained unmatched.

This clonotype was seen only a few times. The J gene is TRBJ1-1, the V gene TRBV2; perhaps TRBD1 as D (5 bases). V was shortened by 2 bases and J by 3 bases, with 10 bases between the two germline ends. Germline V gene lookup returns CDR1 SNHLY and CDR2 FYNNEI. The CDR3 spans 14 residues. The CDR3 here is CASSELEGHTEAFF. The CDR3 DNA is TGTGCCAGCAGTGAATTGGAGGGACACACTGAAGCTTTCTTT.

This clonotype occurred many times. CDR3 residues: CSAVAGDANTGELFF. CDR3 sequence (DNA): TGCAGTGCTGTAGCGGGGGACGCGAACACCGGGGAGCTGTTTTTT. The V call is TRBV20-1, the J call TRBJ2-2; 9 nucleotides line up with TRBD2. With V trimmed by 5 bases and J by 0 bases, 4 bases remained unmatched. Germline CDR1 and CDR2: DFQATT and SNEGSKA (reference sequence). The CDR3 is 15 amino acids.